This T cell receptor beta chain is from a study of T cells in Graves' hyperthyroidism and ophthalmopathy. Whole-study findings and limits: Among clonotypes expanded in thyroid above 0.001, most were also found in blood. Separating ophthalmopathy from stable hyperthyroidism was achieved by a 13 V-J model.

Trimming took 3 bases from V and 4 from J; bases not matched to a gene: 11. CDR1 LGHDT and CDR2 YNNKEL come from the germline V gene (reference sequence). This CDR3 has 17 residues. Using RNA transcripts as the source, TCR beta CDR3 regions were amplified. Primed by the HTBI set, a first-round RT-PCR was run on the TCR CDR3. MiXCR, run by TCRdb on the multiplex PCR reads, gives a single entry per CDR3 protein. The sample records approximately 480,000 distinct CDR3 sequences, 20% to 25% being singletons. On the basis of clinical symptoms, serum thyroxine and TRAb, thyroid ultrasound and orbital computed tomography, diagnoses were made. This clonotype has only a few counts. The antigen is not known.

This receptor was taken from a man in his late teens or twenties with Graves' hyperthyroidism. Specimen: blood. This chain links TRBV3-1 with TRBJ1-5; 8 bases agree with TRBD1. The CDR3 reads CASSHGRGRMRNQPQHF. In DNA, the CDR3 is TGTGCCAGCAGCCATGGCAGGGGGCGGATGAGGAATCAGCCCCAGCATTTT.